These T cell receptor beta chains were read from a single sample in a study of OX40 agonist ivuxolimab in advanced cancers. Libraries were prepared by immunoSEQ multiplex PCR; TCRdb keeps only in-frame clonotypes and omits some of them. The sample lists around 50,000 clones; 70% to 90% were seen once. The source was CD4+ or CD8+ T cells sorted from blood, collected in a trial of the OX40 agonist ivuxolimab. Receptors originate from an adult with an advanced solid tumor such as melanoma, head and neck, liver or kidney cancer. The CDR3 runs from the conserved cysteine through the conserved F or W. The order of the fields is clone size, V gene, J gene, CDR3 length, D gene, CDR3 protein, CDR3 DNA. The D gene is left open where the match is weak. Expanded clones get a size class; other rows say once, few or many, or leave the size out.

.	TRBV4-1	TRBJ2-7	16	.	CASSQDSGVSSYEQYF	TGCGCCAGCAGCCAAGATAGTGGAGTTAGCTCCTACGAGCAGTACTTC
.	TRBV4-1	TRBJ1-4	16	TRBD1	CASSQGWDRGPEKLFF	TGCGCCAGCAGCCAAGGCTGGGACAGGGGGCCTGAAAAACTGTTTTTT
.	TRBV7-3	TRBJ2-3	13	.	CASSLTGTDTQYF	TGTGCCAGCAGCTTAACCGGGACAGATACGCAGTATTTT
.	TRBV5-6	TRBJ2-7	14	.	CASSFGRSSYEQYF	TGTGCCAGCAGCTTTGGGCGGAGCTCCTACGAGCAGTACTTC
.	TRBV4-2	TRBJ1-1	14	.	CASSPADGNTEAFF	TGTGCCAGCAGCCCCGCCGACGGTAACACTGAAGCTTTCTTT
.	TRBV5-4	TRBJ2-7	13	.	CASSLWDHYEQYF	TGTGCCAGCAGCTTGTGGGATCACTACGAGCAGTACTTC
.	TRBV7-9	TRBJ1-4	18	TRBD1	CASSSVGGQTATNEKLFF	TGTGCCAGCAGCTCGGTAGGGGGACAGACGGCAACTAATGAAAAACTGTTTTTT
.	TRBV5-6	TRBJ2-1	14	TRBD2	CASSLSGGAGEQFF	TGTGCCAGCAGCTTAAGCGGGGGGGCAGGTGAGCAGTTCTTC
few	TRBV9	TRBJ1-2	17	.	CASSVNPLAGGNYGYTF	TGTGCCAGCAGCGTAAACCCCCTCGCCGGAGGTAACTATGGCTACACCTTC
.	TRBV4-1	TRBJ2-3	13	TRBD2	CAVGQRDTDTQYF	TGCGCCGTCGGCCAGCGGGACACAGATACGCAGTATTTT
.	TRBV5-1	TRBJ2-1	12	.	CASSLVLNEQFF	TGCGCCAGCAGCTTGGTACTTAATGAGCAGTTCTTC
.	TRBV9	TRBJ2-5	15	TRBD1	CASSAQGAPRETQYF	TGTGCCAGCAGCGCCCAGGGGGCGCCCAGGGAGACCCAGTACTTC
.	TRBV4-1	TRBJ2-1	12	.	CASSQGSNEQFF	TGCGCCAGCAGCCAAGGGAGCAATGAGCAGTTCTTC
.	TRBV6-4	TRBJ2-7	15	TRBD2	CASSPSGGARGEQYF	TGTGCCAGCAGTCCTAGCGGGGGGGCTCGAGGCGAGCAGTACTTC
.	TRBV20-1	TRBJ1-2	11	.	CSARDGHGYTF	TGCAGTGCTAGAGATGGCCATGGCTACACCTTC
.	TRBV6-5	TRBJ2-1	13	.	CASSYSGGSEQFF	TGTGCCAGCAGTTACTCCGGGGGATCGGAGCAGTTCTTC
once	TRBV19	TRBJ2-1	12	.	CAIGWGGHEQFF	TGTGCCATCGGATGGGGGGGCCATGAGCAGTTCTTC
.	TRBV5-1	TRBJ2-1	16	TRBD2	CASSGSGTSGNNEQFF	TGCGCCAGCAGCGGATCCGGGACTAGCGGGAACAATGAGCAGTTCTTC
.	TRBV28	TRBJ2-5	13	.	CASSLGLGETQYF	TGTGCCAGCAGTTTAGGGCTGGGAGAGACCCAGTACTTC
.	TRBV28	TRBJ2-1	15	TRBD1	CASSLGDRGFNEQFF	TGTGCCAGTAGTTTAGGGGACAGGGGATTCAATGAGCAGTTCTTC
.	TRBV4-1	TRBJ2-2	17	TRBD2	CASRNSGGDLGTGELFF	TGCGCCAGCCGTAATAGCGGGGGGGATCTAGGCACCGGGGAGCTGTTTTTT
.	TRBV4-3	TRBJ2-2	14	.	CASSWGLETGELFF	TGCGCCAGCTCTTGGGGTTTAGAAACCGGGGAGCTGTTTTTT
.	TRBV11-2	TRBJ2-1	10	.	CASSQYEQFF	TGTGCCAGCAGCCAATATGAGCAGTTCTTC
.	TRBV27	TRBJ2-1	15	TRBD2	CASSNLAGGRNEQFF	TGTGCCAGCAGTAATCTAGCGGGGGGGCGTAATGAGCAGTTCTTC
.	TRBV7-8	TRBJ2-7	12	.	CASSWTVYEQYF	TGTGCCAGCAGCTGGACAGTTTACGAGCAGTACTTC
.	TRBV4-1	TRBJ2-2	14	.	CASSPDQDTGELFF	TGCGCCAGCAGCCCGGACCAAGACACCGGGGAGCTGTTTTTT
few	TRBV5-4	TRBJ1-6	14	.	CASSLAGGHSPLHF	TGTGCCAGCAGCTTGGCTGGGGGGCATTCACCCCTCCACTTT
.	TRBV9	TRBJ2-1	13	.	CASSSETYNEQFF	TGTGCCAGCAGCAGTGAGACCTACAATGAGCAGTTCTTC
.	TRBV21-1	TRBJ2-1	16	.	CASSKVERQGINEQFF	TGTGCCAGCAGCAAAGTTGAGCGACAGGGTATCAATGAGCAGTTCTTC
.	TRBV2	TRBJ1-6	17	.	CASSAPPGGADNSPLHF	TGTGCCAGCAGTGCTCCACCCGGGGGGGCGGATAATTCACCCCTCCACTTT
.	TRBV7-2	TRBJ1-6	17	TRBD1	CASRHGQGESYNSPLHF	TGTGCCAGCAGACACGGACAGGGTGAATCCTATAATTCACCCCTCCACTTT
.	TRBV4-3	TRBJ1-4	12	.	CASSQDPEKLFF	TGCGCCAGCAGCCAAGATCCGGAAAAACTGTTTTTT
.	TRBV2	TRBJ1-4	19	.	CASSEAGDGQTATNEKLFF	TGTGCCAGCAGTGAAGCTGGAGATGGACAGACTGCAACTAATGAAAAACTGTTTTTT
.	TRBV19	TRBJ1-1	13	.	CASSPQLNTEAFF	TGTGCCAGTAGTCCACAGCTGAACACTGAAGCTTTCTTT
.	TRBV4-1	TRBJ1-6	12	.	CASSQEDKPLHF	TGCGCCAGCAGCCAAGAAGATAAGCCCCTCCACTTT
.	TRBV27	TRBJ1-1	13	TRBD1	CASRGQGWTEAFF	TGTGCCAGCAGGGGACAGGGCTGGACTGAAGCTTTCTTT
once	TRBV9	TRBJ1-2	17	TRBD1	CASSVGPGQTPVYGYTF	TGTGCCAGCAGCGTTGGGCCGGGACAGACACCGGTCTATGGCTACACCTTC
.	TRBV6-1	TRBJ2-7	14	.	CASSEVDGQNEQYF	TGTGCCAGCAGTGAAGTGGATGGGCAGAACGAGCAGTACTTC
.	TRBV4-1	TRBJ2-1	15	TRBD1	CASSQRDRGYNEQFF	TGCGCCAGCAGCCAGAGGGACAGGGGGTACAATGAGCAGTTCTTC
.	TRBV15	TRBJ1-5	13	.	CATSPTDLLAQHF	TGTGCCACCAGCCCGACGGACCTCCTGGCCCAGCATTTT
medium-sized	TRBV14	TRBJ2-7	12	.	CASSLTGIEQYF	TGTGCCAGCAGCCTTACAGGGATCGAGCAGTACTTC
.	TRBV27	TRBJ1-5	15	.	CASSGDPRGREPQHF	TGTGCCAGCAGTGGAGATCCCAGGGGCAGGGAGCCCCAGCATTTT
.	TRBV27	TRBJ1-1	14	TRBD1	CASSITLQGAEAFF	TGTGCCAGCAGTATCACCTTACAGGGGGCTGAAGCTTTCTTT
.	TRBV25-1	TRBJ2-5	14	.	CASSEWVVAETQYF	TGTGCCAGCAGTGAATGGGTAGTAGCCGAGACCCAGTACTTC
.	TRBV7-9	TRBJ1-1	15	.	CASSHLRELWTEAFF	TGTGCCAGCAGCCACTTGAGGGAGCTATGGACTGAAGCTTTCTTT
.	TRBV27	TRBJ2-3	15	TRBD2	CASISTSGGTDTQYF	TGTGCCAGCATTTCAACTAGCGGGGGGACAGATACGCAGTATTTT
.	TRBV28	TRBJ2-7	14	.	CASSLNPAYYEQYF	TGTGCCAGCAGTTTAAACCCAGCTTACTACGAGCAGTACTTC
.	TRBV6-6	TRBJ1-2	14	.	CASSYSPKYYGYTF	TGTGCCAGCAGTTACTCCCCAAAATACTATGGCTACACCTTC
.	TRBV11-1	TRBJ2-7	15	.	CASSLVDQGLDEQYF	TGTGCCAGCAGCTTAGTTGATCAGGGGCTCGACGAGCAGTACTTC
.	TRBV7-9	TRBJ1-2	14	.	CASSLALQGYRYTF	TGTGCCAGCAGCTTAGCGCTACAGGGATATCGCTACACCTTC